This T cell receptor beta chain was identified during a study of Graves' ophthalmopathy and Graves' hyperthyroidism (dated 2018 in TCRdb). With regard to the full study: Hyperthyroidism was considered stable if no progression to ophthalmopathy occurred within 18 months of follow-up. The study used TCR beta repertoire signatures to distinguish Graves' ophthalmopathy from Graves' hyperthyroidism and to predict progression to ophthalmopathy. For independent validation, a separate cohort was made up of around 18 hyperthyroidism patients plus 17 patients who later progressed from hyperthyroidism to ophthalmopathy. In roughly six hyperthyroidism patients, the T-cell repertoires found in thyroid tissue were compared with those found in blood. In total, 135 blood samples were TCR-sequenced: 40 to 45 ophthalmopathy, 80 or so hyperthyroidism and 17 hyperthyroidism-to-ophthalmopathy patients. After sampling, hyperthyroidism patients received methimazole starting at 30 mg daily, and ophthalmopathy patients received high-dose intravenous methylprednisolone. To explore V-J signatures that distinguish ophthalmopathy from hyperthyroidism, a discovery set of around 100 patients was enrolled, made up of around 44 with ophthalmopathy and roughly 55 with stable hyperthyroidism. What the study reported, not specific to this receptor: Most expanded thyroid clonotypes with frequency above 0.001 were also detected in blood, suggesting blood repertoires may reflect the thyroid immune response. In validation, the model predicted ophthalmopathy progression with about 64% sensitivity and 72.22% specificity; 12 predicted patients were CT-confirmed with GO in a median of approximately six months. No statistical method was used to set the sample size in advance, and the investigators knew which group each participant was assigned to. The 13-signature model separated ophthalmopathy from stable hyperthyroidism with roughly 88% sensitivity and 81% to 82% specificity in cross-validation, and 80%/75% in the test set.

Regarding this clonotype: Its antigen remains undetermined. No much larger clonotype is one base removed from it; base qualities were not supplied.

Patients with hyperthyroidism were aged 18 to 65 years, had been newly diagnosed, and had a disease duration of less than 2 months. Anyone with other autoimmune diseases, uncontrolled infections, pregnancy or lactation was excluded from the study. Clinical symptoms, serum thyroxine, TRAb, thyroid ultrasound and orbital computed tomography formed the basis of the diagnosis. Total RNA was extracted with Trizol reagent and quality-checked on an Agilent 2100 Bioanalyzer. The CDR3 runs 14 residues from the cysteine to the phenylalanine. CDR3 DNA is the only sequence kept; it has 42 bases, read in frame from the first base. Via the germline V gene, CDR1 is MDHEN and CDR2 SYDVKM. V is cut by 6 bases and J by 4 bases, and the space between the germline ends is 15 bases. For repertoire sequencing, the TCR beta CDR3 regions were amplified from RNA transcripts. The first round of RT-PCR was done with HTBI primers and the Qiagen OneStep RT-PCR kit, and was followed by a second round of multiplex PCR, then size selection and purification. Sequencing of the libraries was carried out on an Illumina HiSeq2000 in paired-end mode with 100 bp reads. As for how the authors treated the data: SOAPnuke was used to process the reads, throwing out any read that had adapters, had uncalled bases, had a mean Phred below 15, or lacked an exact constant-primer or identifier match. High-quality paired reads were merged with COPE v1.2.5. Clonotypes were defined as unique nucleotide sequences and were aligned to IMGT TRB V, D and J references using MiTCR v1.1. Only V-J combinations with frequency above 0.0001 were analysed, covering around 99% of repertoires. For each V-J combination, a TCR clonal expansion and chaos score was defined as the ratio of F50 clonal expansion to chaos observed in the TCRdist matrix. Welch's t-statistics and random forest were used to reduce features to 13 V-J combinations, which were fed into a naive Bayes classifier. Thyroid-blood repertoire similarity was quantified with the Morisita-Horn index. TCRdb's own reprocessing of the public reads used fastp at Q25 and MiXCR and kept productive beta chains. Rows with one shared CDR3 protein collapse into an entry with the most common genes and DNA. Here the V and J calls rest on TCRdb's processing, not on the authors' analysis. The sample records approximately 1.2 million distinct CDR3 sequences, 35% to 40% of which are singletons. The ten largest clones take up 11% of the sample.

The chain employs TRBV28 and TRBJ1-1, and TRBD1 may be the D gene, going by 6 matching bases. Source material: peripheral blood or thyroid tissue (not recorded which). This receptor was taken from an adult man with Graves' hyperthyroidism. The CDR3 region has the sequence CASRRDTFGTEAFF. The DNA sequence is as follows: TGTGCCAGCAGACGGGACACTTTTGGCACTGAAGCTTTCTTT.